The 27 T cell receptor beta chains below all came from one sample that was sequenced in a study of shared clonotypes between healthy human individuals. TCRdb's copy holds only in-frame clones and misses some; the assay was immunoSEQ multiplex PCR. The sample gives over 400,000 clones, about 96% of which show up once; around 0.066% is in the top ten. Material for sequencing was naive CD4+ T cells sorted from blood. The subset here: CD45RA+ positively selected. The receptors were gathered from a woman in her 30s in good health.

The chain combines TRBV2 with TRBJ1-4; D might be TRBD1 (5 bases). Germline-derived CDR1 and CDR2 are SNHLY and FYNNEI. The length of the CDR3 is 14 residues. V was clipped by 6 bases and J by 11 bases, with 19 bases between them. The CDR3 DNA follows: TGTGCCAGCAGGCCCGGGACCGATAATGGGAAACTGTTTTTT. Protein product: CASRPGTDNGKLFF.

A single count supports this clone. The chain recombines TRBV4-1 with TRBJ2-1, with D unresolved. Germline assignment: CDR1 MGHRA and CDR2 YSYEKL. V was trimmed by 4 bases and J by 0 bases, leaving 13 bases between them. The CDR3 runs 16 residues. CDR3 nucleotides: TGCGCCAGCAGCCGACGGGTTTCGAGCTCCTACAATGAGCAGTTCTTC. This encodes CASSRRVSSSYNEQFF.

This chain joins TRBV18 and TRBJ1-1; 8 bases are shared with TRBD1. This CDR3 contains 14 residues. The trim removed 5 bases at V and 5 bases at J, leaving 7 bases unmatched. Germline V lookup: CDR1 KGHSH, CDR2 LQKENI. DNA for the CDR3: TGTGCCAGCTCATCGGGACAGGAGGGTACTGAAGCTTTCTTT. Translated: CASSSGQEGTEAFF.

The J gene is TRBJ2-1, the V gene TRBV19, with a weak D call TRBD2 (6 bases). CDR3 length: 15 residues. Germline values: CDR1 LNHDA, CDR2 SQIVND (reference sequence). Trimming removed 3 bases at V and 10 bases at J, with 19 bases between. Here the CDR3 reads CASSISFFRREEQFF. In DNA, the CDR3 is TGTGCCAGTAGTATCTCTTTTTTCCGACGGGAGGAGCAGTTCTTC.

CDR3 sequence reads: CASSSGSVLGEQYF. In DNA form, the CDR3 reads TGTGCCAGCAGTTCAGGGTCCGTATTGGGGGAGCAGTACTTC. The chain links TRBV28 to TRBJ2-7; perhaps TRBD1 as D (5 bases). Germline V lookup: CDR1 MDHEN, CDR2 SYDVKM. V lost 4 bases to trimming and J lost 7 bases, with 17 bases between them. CDR3 size: 14 residues.

The chain carries TRBV29-1 and TRBJ2-5; D is perhaps TRBD1 (6 bases). The DNA end favors TRBJ2-7, so the J call may be wrong. CDR3 length: 15 residues. Germline CDR1 reads SQVTM; CDR2 reads ANQGSEA. CDR3 DNA sequence: TGCAGCGTTGGTAAACAGGGTTGGGGAATGGGCGAGCAGTACTTC. It yields the protein CSVGKQGWGMGEQYF.

This chain connects TRBV28 to TRBJ2-1; 7 nucleotides line up with TRBD2. Germline trimming cut 5 bases from V and 3 bases from J; bases unmatched to any gene: 10. The CDR3 totals 16 residues. CDR1 and CDR2 from the germline V gene are MDHEN and SYDVKM. The CDR3 DNA reads as TGTGCCAGCAGTCCGATGGGGGACTACTACTACAATGAGCAGTTCTTC. It specifies CASSPMGDYYYNEQFF.

The chain joins TRBV7-9 to TRBJ1-5; D perhaps matches TRBD1 (5 bases). Trimming took off 3 bases at V and 6 bases at J, with 21 bases between the two ends. CDR1 and CDR2 from the germline V gene are SEHNR and FQNEAQ (reference sequence). The CDR3 has 17 residues. CDR3 bases: TGTGCCAGCAGCTTCTTCCTTGGGCAGGGTGGAGGTCAGCCCCAGCATTTT. This codes for CASSFFLGQGGGQPQHF.

The V and J genes are TRBV10-1 and TRBJ2-1, with TRBD2 matching over 11 bases. Germline CDR1 WNHNN, CDR2 SYGVQD (reference sequence). V shed 6 bases and J 5 bases; nucleotides not matched to a gene: 6. The CDR3 totals 15 residues. The CDR3 loop is CASRTGTSGDNEQFF. In nucleotides, the CDR3 is TGCGCCAGCAGAACCGGGACTAGCGGAGACAATGAGCAGTTCTTC.

The rearrangement joins TRBV7-9 to TRBJ2-3, with 7 bases matching TRBD1. The CDR3 totals 15 residues. J was trimmed by 5 bases and V by 7 bases; bases with no gene match: 12. Germline CDR1 and CDR2: SEHNR and FQNEAQ (reference sequence). CDR3 nucleotide sequence: TGTGCCAGCACCCGAACTTGGACAGGACGAGATACGCAGTATTTT. Amino acids: CASTRTWTGRDTQYF.

The genes are TRBV5-1 and TRBJ2-5, with D possibly being TRBD1 or TRBD2 (5 bases each). This CDR3 has 14 amino acids. V gave up 3 bases and J gave up 1 base, with 10 bases separating them. Per the germline V gene, CDR1 is SGHRS and CDR2 is YFSETQ. The CDR3 protein is CASSYPGTQETQYF. CDR3 sequence (DNA): TGCGCCAGCAGCTATCCCGGGACCCAAGAGACCCAGTACTTC.

This rearrangement joins TRBV18 to TRBJ1-2, with D possibly being TRBD1 (6 bases). The ends were cut back, 3 bases at V and 0 bases at J, with 20 bases in the middle. The CDR3 is 18 residues long. Germline CDR1 KGHSH, CDR2 LQKENI. This CDR3 is CASSPSPTGGLANYGYTF. DNA of the CDR3: TGTGCCAGCTCACCTTCTCCGACAGGAGGATTAGCTAACTATGGCTACACCTTC.

The chain carries TRBV5-1 and TRBJ2-3; maybe TRBD2 (5 bases). Germline V CDR1 and CDR2: SGHRS, YFSETQ. V gave up 4 bases and J gave up 3 bases, with 12 bases separating them. The CDR3 is 14 amino acids. The CDR3 loop is CASSTDSPTDTQYF. CDR3 bases: TGCGCCAGCAGCACGGACTCCCCGACAGATACGCAGTATTTT.

As to this clone: This CDR3 is also generated by other DNA sequences in the sample. The chain uses TRBV20-1 and TRBJ2-2; D remains ambiguous. This CDR3 spans 10 amino acids. From germline, CDR1 is DFQATT and CDR2 SNEGSKA (reference sequence). Deletions cut 3 bases from V and 8 bases from J, with 4 bases between. The CDR3 nucleotides are TGCAGTGCTAGTTCTGGGGAGCTGTTTTTT. Encoded protein: CSASSGELFF.

The chain carries TRBV7-2 and TRBJ2-7; 12 bases line up with TRBD2. The germline V gene encodes CDR1 SGHTA and CDR2 FQGNSA. CDR3 size: 19 residues. The V gene end was trimmed by 1 base and the J gene end by 3 bases; junction bases not matched to a gene: 13. The CDR3 DNA follows: TGTGCCAGCAGCTTAGTTGATCGGACTAGCGGGATGGGAGACTACGAGCAGTACTTC. It encodes CASSLVDRTSGMGDYEQYF.

The chain recombines TRBV4-1 with TRBJ2-5; 12 bases agree with TRBD2. The V gene end was trimmed by 6 bases and the J gene end by 2 bases; junction bases not matched to a gene: 4. Germline-derived CDR1 and CDR2 are MGHRA and YSYEKL. CDR3 length: 15 amino acids. The CDR3 DNA reads TGCGCCAGCAGAACCGGGACTAGCGGGCAAGAGACCCAGTACTTC. It codes for CASRTGTSGQETQYF.

This chain joins TRBV2 and TRBJ2-3, with TRBD1 matching 7 bases. CDR3 length: 15 residues. Germline lookup yields CDR1 SNHLY and CDR2 FYNNEI. V shed 3 bases and J 4 bases; nucleotides not matched to a gene: 7. Written as DNA, the CDR3 is TGTGCCAGCAGTGACCGGGACAGTAGACCAGATACGCAGTATTTT. Amino acids: CASSDRDSRPDTQYF. Based on the CDR3 plus reference TRBV2 and TRBJ2-3, the full variable domain is EPEVTQTPSHQVTQMGQEVILRCVPISNHLYFYWYRQILGQKVEFLVSFYNNEISEKSEIFDDQFSVERPDGSNFTLKIRSTKLEDSAMYFCASSDRDSRPDTQYFGPGTRLTVL.

The chain combines TRBV19 with TRBJ1-4; 7 bases map to TRBD1. Germline CDR1 reads LNHDA; CDR2 reads SQIVND (reference sequence). This CDR3 comprises 17 residues. V lost 4 bases, J lost 0 bases, and 8 bases stayed unmatched. The CDR3: CASSKRTGPTTNEKLFF. The CDR3 nucleotides read TGTGCCAGTAGTAAAAGGACAGGCCCGACAACTAATGAAAAACTGTTTTTT.

V and J are TRBV18 and TRBJ2-7; 7 bases are a match to TRBD1. The CDR3 extends over 15 amino acids. CDR1 and CDR2 from the germline V gene are KGHSH and LQKENI. J gave up 0 bases and V 3 bases, and 5 bases lay outside the gene matches. This CDR3 reads CASSPGQENSYEQYF. The DNA of the CDR3 is TGTGCCAGCTCACCTGGACAGGAAAACTCCTACGAGCAGTACTTC.

This clone was seen once. The chain combines TRBV7-2 with TRBJ1-1; 10 nucleotides line up with TRBD1. The V gene end was trimmed by 5 bases and the J gene end by 1 base; junction bases not matched to a gene: 4. The CDR3 length is 15 residues. Germline assignment: CDR1 SGHTA and CDR2 FQGNSA. The CDR3 is CASSETGGANTEAFF. For the CDR3, the DNA is TGTGCCAGCAGCGAGACAGGGGGCGCGAACACTGAAGCTTTCTTT.

This sequence joins TRBV5-1 and TRBJ2-7, with D perhaps TRBD1 (5 bases). The germline V gene has CDR1 SGHRS and CDR2 YFSETQ. This CDR3 region has 11 residues. Trimming cost V 3 bases and J 6 bases, with 7 bases left between them. For the CDR3, the DNA is TGCGCCAGCAGCTCAGGGATCGAGCAGTACTTC. Its translation: CASSSGIEQYF.

V gene TRBV7-8 combines with J gene TRBJ1-4; 9 bases agree with TRBD1. The CDR3 has 16 residues. J gave up 8 bases and V 5 bases, and 12 bases lay outside the gene matches. From germline, CDR1 is SGHVS and CDR2 FQNEAQ. The DNA for the CDR3 is TGTGCCAGCAGCCCCAGAAGGGACAGGGCCAAAGAAAAACTGTTTTTT. Encoded protein: CASSPRRDRAKEKLFF. Variable domain in full (rest from reference TRBV7-8 and TRBJ1-4): GAGVSQSPRYKVAKRGQDVALRCDPISGHVSLFWYQQALGQGPEFLTYFQNEAQLDKSGLPSDRFFAERPEGSVSTLKIQRTQQEDSAVYLCASSPRRDRAKEKLFFGSGTQLSVL.

This clone was observed a single time. The chain has TRBV11-2 and TRBJ2-5; TRBD2 aligns across 7 bases. The CDR3 loop spans 14 amino acids. Unmatched junction bases numbered 8, after V lost 5 bases and J lost 5 bases. Germline lookup yields CDR1 SGHAT and CDR2 FQNNGV. CDR3 nucleotides: TGTGCCAGCAGCGGTTCCGGGAGGTGGGAGACCCAGTACTTC. It encodes CASSGSGRWETQYF. Full variable domain (missing parts from reference TRBV11-2 and TRBJ2-5): EAGVAQSPRYKIIEKRQSVAFWCNPISGHATLYWYQQILGQGPKLLIQFQNNGVVDDSQLPKDRFSAERLKGVDSTLKIQPAKLEDSAVYLCASSGSGRWETQYFGPGTRLLVL.

The chain has TRBV7-9 and TRBJ1-4; D gene ambiguous. V lost 3 bases to trimming and J lost 8 bases, with 13 bases between them. Germline V gives CDR1 SEHNR, CDR2 FQNEAQ (reference sequence). The CDR3 runs to 14 residues. The CDR3 DNA sequence: TGTGCCAGCAGCTTCCCAGCGGGTGAGGAAAAACTGTTTTTT. It is translated as CASSFPAGEEKLFF.

The V and J genes are TRBV9 and TRBJ2-2; TRBD1 matches 7 bases. The length of the CDR3 is 15 residues. CDR1 SGDLS and CDR2 YYNGEE come from the germline V gene. V was clipped by 3 bases and J by 4 bases; unmatched bases: 6. CDR3 protein: CASSDPGGTTGELFF. DNA of the CDR3: TGTGCCAGCAGCGACCCAGGGGGTACCACCGGGGAGCTGTTTTTT.

V gene TRBV14 combines with J gene TRBJ1-4, with a weak D call TRBD1 (6 bases). V was trimmed by 4 bases and J by 11 bases, leaving 11 bases between them. This CDR3 is built from 12 residues. Per the germline V gene, CDR1 is SGHDN and CDR2 is FVKESK. DNA for the CDR3: TGTGCCAGCAGCCCAACCGACAGGAAACTGTTTTTT. Translation gives CASSPTDRKLFF.

DNA of the CDR3: TGTGCCAGTAGACCCGGGGAGGGACGAAGCAATCAGCCCCAGCATTTT. Its protein product is CASRPGEGRSNQPQHF. The genes are TRBV19 and TRBJ1-5; D is perhaps TRBD1 (5 bases). The ends were cut back, 6 bases at V and 1 base at J, with 16 bases in the middle. There are 16 residues in the CDR3. CDR1 is LNHDA and CDR2 is SQIVND in the germline V gene (reference sequence).